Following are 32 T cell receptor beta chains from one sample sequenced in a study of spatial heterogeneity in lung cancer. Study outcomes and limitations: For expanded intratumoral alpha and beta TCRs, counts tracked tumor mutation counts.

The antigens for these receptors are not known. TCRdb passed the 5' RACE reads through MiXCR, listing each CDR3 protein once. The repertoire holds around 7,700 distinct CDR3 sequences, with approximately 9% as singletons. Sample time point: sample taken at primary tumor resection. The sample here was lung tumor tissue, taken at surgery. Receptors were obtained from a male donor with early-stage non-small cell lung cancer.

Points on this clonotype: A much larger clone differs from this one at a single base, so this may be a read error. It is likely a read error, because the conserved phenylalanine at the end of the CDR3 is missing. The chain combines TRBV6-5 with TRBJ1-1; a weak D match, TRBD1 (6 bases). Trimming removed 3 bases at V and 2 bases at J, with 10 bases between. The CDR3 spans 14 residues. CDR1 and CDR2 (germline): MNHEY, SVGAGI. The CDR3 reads CASSYNRVNTEAFL. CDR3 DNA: TGTGCCAGCAGTTATAACAGGGTTAACACTGAAGCTTTCCTT.

This CDR3 reads CASNQPQHF. CDR3 nucleotides: TGTGCCAGCAATCAGCCCCAGCATTTT. The rearrangement uses TRBV9 and TRBJ1-5; D gene unclear. Trimming took off 6 bases at V and 5 bases at J, with 0 bases between the two ends. Per germline, CDR1 SGDLS and CDR2 YYNGEE. The CDR3 runs to 9 residues.

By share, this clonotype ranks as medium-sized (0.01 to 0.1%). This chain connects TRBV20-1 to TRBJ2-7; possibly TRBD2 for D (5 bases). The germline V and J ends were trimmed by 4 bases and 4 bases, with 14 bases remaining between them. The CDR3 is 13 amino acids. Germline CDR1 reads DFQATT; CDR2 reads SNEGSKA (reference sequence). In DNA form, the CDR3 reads TGCAGTGCTAAAGGAGCGGCCGTATACGAGCAGTACTTC. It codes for CSAKGAAVYEQYF.

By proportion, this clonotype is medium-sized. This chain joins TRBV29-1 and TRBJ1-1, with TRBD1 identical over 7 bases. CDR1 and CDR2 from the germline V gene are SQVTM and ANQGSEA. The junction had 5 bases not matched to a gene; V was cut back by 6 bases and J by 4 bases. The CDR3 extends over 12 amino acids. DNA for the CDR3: TGCAGCGTGAAACAGGGGTCCACTGAAGCTTTCTTT. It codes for CSVKQGSTEAFF.

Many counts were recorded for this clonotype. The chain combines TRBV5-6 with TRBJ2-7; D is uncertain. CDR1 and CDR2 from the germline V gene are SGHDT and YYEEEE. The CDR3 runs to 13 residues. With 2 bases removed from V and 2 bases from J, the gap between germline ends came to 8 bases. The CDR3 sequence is CASSFKGPYEQYF. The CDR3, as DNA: TGTGCCAGCAGCTTTAAAGGTCCCTACGAGCAGTACTTC.

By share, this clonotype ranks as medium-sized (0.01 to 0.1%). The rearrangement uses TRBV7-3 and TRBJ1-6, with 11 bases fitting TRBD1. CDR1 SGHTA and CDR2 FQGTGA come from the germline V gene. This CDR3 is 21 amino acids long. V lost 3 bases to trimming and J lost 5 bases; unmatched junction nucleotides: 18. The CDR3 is CASSLPLRRTGGGINNSPLHF. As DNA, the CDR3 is TGTGCCAGCAGCTTGCCCCTCCGGAGGACAGGGGGCGGGATCAATAATTCACCCCTCCACTTT.

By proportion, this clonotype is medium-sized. The CDR3 region is CASSLSGSEQYF. The CDR3 DNA is TGTGCCAGCAGCTTGTCAGGGTCCGAGCAGTACTTC. This sequence joins TRBV5-4 and TRBJ2-7; perhaps TRBD1 as D (5 bases). Trimming took 1 base from V and 6 from J, leaving 8 bases between them. The CDR3 totals 12 residues. Germline V gene lookup returns CDR1 SGHNT and CDR2 YYREEE (reference sequence). Filled out from reference TRBV5-4 and TRBJ2-7, the complete variable domain reads ETGVTQSPTHLIKTRGQQVTLRCSSQSGHNTVSWYQQALGQGPQFIFQYYREEENGRGNFPPRFSGLQFPNYSSELNVNALELDDSALYLCASSLSGSEQYFGPGTRLTVT.

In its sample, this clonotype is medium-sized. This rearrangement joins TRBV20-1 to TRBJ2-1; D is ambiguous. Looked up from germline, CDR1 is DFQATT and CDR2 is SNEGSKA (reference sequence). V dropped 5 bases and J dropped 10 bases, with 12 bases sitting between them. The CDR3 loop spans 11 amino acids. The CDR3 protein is CSALPGQEQFF. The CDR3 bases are TGCAGTGCTCTTCCGGGTCAGGAGCAGTTCTTC.

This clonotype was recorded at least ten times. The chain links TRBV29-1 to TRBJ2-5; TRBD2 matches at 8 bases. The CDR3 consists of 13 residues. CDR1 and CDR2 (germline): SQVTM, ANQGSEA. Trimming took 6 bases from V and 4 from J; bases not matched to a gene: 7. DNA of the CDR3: TGCAGCGTCCCCGGGACTAGTCGAGAGACCCAGTACTTC. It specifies CSVPGTSRETQYF. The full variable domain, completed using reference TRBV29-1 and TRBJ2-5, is SAVISQKPSRDICQRGTSLTIQCQVDSQVTMMFWYRQQPGQSLTLIATANQGSEATYESGFVIDKFPISRPNLTFSTLTVSNMSPEDSSIYLCSVPGTSRETQYFGPGTRLLVL.

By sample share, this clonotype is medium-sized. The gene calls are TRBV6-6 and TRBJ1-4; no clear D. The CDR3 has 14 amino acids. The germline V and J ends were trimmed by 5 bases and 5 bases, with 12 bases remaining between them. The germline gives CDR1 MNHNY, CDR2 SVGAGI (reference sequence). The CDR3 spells CASSHRETNEKLFF. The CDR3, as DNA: TGTGCCAGCAGTCACCGGGAGACAAATGAAAAACTGTTTTTT.

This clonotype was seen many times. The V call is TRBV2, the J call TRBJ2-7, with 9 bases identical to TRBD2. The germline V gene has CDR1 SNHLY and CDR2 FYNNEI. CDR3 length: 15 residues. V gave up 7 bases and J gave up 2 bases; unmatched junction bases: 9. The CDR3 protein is CASTAASGRPYEQYF. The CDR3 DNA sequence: TGTGCCAGCACAGCAGCGAGCGGGAGGCCCTACGAGCAGTACTTC.

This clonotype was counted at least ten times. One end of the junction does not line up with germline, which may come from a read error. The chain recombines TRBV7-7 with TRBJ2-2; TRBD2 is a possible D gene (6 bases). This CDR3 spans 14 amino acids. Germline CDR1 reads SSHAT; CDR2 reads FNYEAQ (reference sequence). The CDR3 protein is CASSLAEGTGELFF. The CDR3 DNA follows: TGTGCTAGCAGCTTAGCGGAGGGCACCGGGGAGCTGTTTTTT.

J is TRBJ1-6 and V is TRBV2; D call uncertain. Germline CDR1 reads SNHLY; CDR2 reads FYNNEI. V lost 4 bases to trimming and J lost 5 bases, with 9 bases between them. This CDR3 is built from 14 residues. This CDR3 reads CASSGRQDNSPLHF. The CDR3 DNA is TGTGCCAGCAGTGGTCGTCAAGATAATTCACCCCTCCACTTT.

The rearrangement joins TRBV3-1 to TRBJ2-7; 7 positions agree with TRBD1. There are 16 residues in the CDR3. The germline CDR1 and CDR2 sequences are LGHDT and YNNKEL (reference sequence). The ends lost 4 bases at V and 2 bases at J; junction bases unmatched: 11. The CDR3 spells CASSPLLGQSAYEQYF. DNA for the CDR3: TGTGCCAGCAGCCCCCTTTTGGGACAGTCAGCCTACGAGCAGTACTTC.

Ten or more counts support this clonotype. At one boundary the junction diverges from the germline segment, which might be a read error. The CDR3 DNA follows: TGTGCTAGCAGCTTCCCAAGGGGTATTGGCTACACCTTC. Protein: CASSFPRGIGYTF. The chain recombines TRBV7-7 with TRBJ1-2; a possible D gene is TRBD1 (5 bases). The CDR3 runs 13 residues. Germline V gene lookup returns CDR1 SSHAT and CDR2 FNYEAQ (reference sequence).

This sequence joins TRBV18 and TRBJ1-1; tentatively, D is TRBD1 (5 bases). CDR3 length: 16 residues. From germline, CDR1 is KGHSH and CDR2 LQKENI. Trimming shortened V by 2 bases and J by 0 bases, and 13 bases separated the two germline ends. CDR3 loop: CASSPNFRALNTEAFF. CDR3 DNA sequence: TGTGCCAGCTCACCAAACTTCAGGGCTTTGAACACTGAAGCTTTCTTT. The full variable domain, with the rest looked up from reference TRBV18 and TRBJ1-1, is NAGVMQNPRHLVRRRGQEARLRCSPMKGHSHVYWYRQLPEEGLKFMVYLQKENIIDESGMPKERFSAEFPKEGPSILRIQQVVRGDSAAYFCASSPNFRALNTEAFFGQGTRLTVV.

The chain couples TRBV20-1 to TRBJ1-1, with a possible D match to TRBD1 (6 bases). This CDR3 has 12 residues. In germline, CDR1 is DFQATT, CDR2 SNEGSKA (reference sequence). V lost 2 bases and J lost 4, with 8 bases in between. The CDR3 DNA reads TGCAGTGCTAGACAGGGGCGCACTGAAGCTTTCTTT. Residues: CSARQGRTEAFF.

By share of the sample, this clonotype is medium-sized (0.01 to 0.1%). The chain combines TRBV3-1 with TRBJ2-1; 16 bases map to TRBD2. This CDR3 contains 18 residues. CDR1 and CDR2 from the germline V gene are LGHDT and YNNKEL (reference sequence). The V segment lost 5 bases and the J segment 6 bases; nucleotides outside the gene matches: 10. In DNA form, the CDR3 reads TGTGCCAGCAGCAAACCGGGACTAGCGGGAGGGCCCCCCAATGAGCAGTTCTTC. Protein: CASSKPGLAGGPPNEQFF.

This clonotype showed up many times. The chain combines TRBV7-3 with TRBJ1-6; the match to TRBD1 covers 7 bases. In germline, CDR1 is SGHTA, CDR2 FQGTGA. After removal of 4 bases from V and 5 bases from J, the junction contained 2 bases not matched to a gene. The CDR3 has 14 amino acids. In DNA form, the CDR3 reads TGTGCCAGCAGCTCCGGGACAGATAATTCACCCCTCCACTTT. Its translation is CASSSGTDNSPLHF.

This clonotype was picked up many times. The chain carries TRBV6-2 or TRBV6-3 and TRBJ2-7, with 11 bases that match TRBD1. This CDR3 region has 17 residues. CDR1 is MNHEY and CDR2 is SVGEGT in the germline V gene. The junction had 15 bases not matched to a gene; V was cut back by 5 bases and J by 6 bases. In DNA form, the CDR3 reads TGTGCCAGCAGTACCCTGAGGGCCGGGACAGGGGGAGGCGAGCAGTACTTC. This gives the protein CASSTLRAGTGGGEQYF.

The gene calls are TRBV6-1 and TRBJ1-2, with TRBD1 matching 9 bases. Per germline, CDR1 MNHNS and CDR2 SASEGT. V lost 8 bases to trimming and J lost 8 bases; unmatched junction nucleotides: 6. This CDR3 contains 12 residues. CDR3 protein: CASGDRALGYTF. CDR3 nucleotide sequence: TGTGCCAGCGGGGACAGGGCCCTGGGCTACACCTTC.

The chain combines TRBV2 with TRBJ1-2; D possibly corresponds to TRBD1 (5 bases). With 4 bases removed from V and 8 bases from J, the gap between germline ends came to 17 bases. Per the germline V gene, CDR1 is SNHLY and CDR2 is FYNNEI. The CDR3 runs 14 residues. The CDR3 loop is CASSAGLLSRGYTF. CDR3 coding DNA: TGTGCCAGCAGTGCGGGACTCCTATCCAGGGGCTACACCTTC.

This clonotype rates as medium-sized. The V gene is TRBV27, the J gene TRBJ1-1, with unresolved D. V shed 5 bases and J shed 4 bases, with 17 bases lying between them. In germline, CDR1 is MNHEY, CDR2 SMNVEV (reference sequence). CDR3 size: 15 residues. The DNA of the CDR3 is TGTGCCAGCAGTCCCTGGGGAGGGAAAGCCACTGAAGCTTTCTTT. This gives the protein CASSPWGGKATEAFF.

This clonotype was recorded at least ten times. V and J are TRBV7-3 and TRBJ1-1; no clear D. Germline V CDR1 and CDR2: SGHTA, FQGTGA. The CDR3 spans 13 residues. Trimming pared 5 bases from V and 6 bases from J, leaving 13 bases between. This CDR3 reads CASSRGETAEAFF. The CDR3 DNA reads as TGTGCCAGCAGCCGCGGGGAGACCGCTGAAGCTTTCTTT. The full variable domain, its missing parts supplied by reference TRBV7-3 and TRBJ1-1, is GAGVSQTPSNKVTEKGKYVELRCDPISGHTALYWYRQSLGQGPEFLIYFQGTGAADDSGLPNDRFFAVRPEGSVSTLKIQRTERGDSAVYLCASSRGETAEAFFGQGTRLTVV.

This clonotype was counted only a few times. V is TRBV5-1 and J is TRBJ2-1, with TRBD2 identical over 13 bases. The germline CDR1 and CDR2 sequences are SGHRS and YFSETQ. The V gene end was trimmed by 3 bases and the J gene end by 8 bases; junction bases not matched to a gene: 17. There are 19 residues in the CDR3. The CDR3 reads CASSSGMRLAGGITHEQFF. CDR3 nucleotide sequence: TGCGCCAGCAGCTCCGGCATGAGACTAGCGGGAGGAATTACCCATGAGCAGTTCTTC. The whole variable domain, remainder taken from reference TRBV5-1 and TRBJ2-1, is KAGVTQTPRYLIKTRGQQVTLSCSPISGHRSVSWYQQTPGQGLQFLFEYFSETQRNKGNFPGRFSGRQFSNSRSEMNVSTLELGDSALYLCASSSGMRLAGGITHEQFFGPGTRLTVL.

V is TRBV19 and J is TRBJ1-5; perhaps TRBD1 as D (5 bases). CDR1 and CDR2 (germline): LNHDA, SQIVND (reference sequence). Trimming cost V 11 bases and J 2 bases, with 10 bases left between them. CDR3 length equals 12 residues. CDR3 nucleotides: TGTGCCGGGGGGGACGGCAATCAGCCCCAGCATTTT. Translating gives CAGGDGNQPQHF.

The CDR3 spells CSVKEGTGGRTDTQYF. As DNA, the CDR3 is TGCAGCGTCAAAGAGGGGACAGGGGGAAGAACAGATACGCAGTATTTT. The chain carries TRBV29-1 and TRBJ2-3, with 11 bases aligning to TRBD1. The CDR3 runs 16 residues. V dropped 6 bases and J dropped 3; count of bases not matched to a gene: 11. The germline gives CDR1 SQVTM, CDR2 ANQGSEA.

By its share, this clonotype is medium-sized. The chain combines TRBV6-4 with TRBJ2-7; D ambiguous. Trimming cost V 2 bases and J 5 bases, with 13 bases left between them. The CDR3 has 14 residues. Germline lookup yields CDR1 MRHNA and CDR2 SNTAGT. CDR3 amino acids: CASSDTRRVDEQYF. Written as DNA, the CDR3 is TGTGCCAGCAGTGACACCAGACGGGTTGACGAGCAGTACTTC.

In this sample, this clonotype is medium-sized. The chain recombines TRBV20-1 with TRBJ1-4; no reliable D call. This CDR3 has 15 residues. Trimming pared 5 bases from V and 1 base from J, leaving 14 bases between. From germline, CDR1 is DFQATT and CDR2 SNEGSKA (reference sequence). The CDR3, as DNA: TGCAGTGCTTCTCAACCGTTGGGAACTAATGAAAAACTGTTTTTT. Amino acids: CSASQPLGTNEKLFF.

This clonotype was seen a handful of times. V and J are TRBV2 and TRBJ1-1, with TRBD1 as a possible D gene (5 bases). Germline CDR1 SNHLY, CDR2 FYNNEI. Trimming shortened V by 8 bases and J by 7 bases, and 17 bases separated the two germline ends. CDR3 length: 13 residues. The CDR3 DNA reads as TGTGCCAGCGGAGATAGACAGCACTATGAAGCTTTCTTT. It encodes CASGDRQHYEAFF.

The CDR3 DNA is TGTGCCAGCAGCGGGGGACAGCTAAACACTGAAGCTTTCTTT. This encodes CASSGGQLNTEAFF. The chain recombines TRBV9 with TRBJ1-1; 7 bases fit TRBD1. This CDR3 has 14 amino acids. Germline CDR1 and CDR2: SGDLS and YYNGEE. V lost 3 bases to trimming and J lost 2 bases; unmatched junction nucleotides: 4.

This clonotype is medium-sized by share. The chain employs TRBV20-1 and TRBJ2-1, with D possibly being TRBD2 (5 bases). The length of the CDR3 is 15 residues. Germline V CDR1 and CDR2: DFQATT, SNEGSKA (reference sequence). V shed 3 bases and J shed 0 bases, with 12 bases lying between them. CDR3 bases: TGCAGTGCTAGGAGAGCGGAGAGCTCCTACAATGAGCAGTTCTTC. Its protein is CSARRAESSYNEQFF.